This T cell receptor (beta chain) was recovered during a study of regulatory T cells in long-lasting Graves disease. Regarding this clonotype: The antigen remains unidentified. One junction end does not reproduce the germline sequence, and a read error may be involved.

Library construction for TCR beta used iRepertoire HTBI primers and Arm-PCR of CDR3 regions. TCRdb called the multiplex PCR reads again in MiXCR, with one record for every CDR3 protein. This sample has about 470,000 distinct CDR3 sequences, with under 15% found just once. The CDR3 is made up of 11 amino acids. Germline CDR1 and CDR2: SGHDT and YYEEEE. Study-level results: Results may be inaccurate due to the small sample size.

This sample's time point: newly diagnosed GD, antithyroid drugs for less than 3 months. PBMC-derived RNA was used for the TCR library. In addition, the sample was reused for a study of T cells in Graves' hyperthyroidism and ophthalmopathy.

The V call is TRBV5-6, the J call TRBJ2-4, with a weak D call TRBD1 (5 bases). This clonotype originated in a woman aged 25 to 39 with Graves disease. Sequences were derived from peripheral blood mononuclear cells (PBMCs), sampled at new diagnosis, from a patient treated with antithyroid drugs. CDR3 coding DNA: TGTGCCAGCAGCTTGGCCAGGGTTGAGTTCTTC. Translation gives CASSLARVEFF.